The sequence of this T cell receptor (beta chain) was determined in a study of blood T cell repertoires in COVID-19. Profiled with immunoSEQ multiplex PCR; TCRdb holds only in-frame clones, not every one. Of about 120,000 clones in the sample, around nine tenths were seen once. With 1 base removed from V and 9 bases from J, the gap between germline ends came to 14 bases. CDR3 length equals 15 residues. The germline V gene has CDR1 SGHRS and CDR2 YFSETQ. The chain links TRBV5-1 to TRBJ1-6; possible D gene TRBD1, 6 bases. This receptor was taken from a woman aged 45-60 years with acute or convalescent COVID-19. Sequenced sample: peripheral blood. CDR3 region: CASSLTAGALSPLHF. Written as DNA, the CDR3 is TGCGCCAGCAGCTTGACTGCAGGGGCCCTTTCACCCCTCCACTTT.